The clone carrying this TCR beta chain appeared once. The data originate from a study of blood T cell repertoires in COVID-19. Study information: COVID-19 samples, acute and convalescent, were from the United States, Italy and Spain. The cDNA or gDNA used as material had been derived from T cells, B-cell-depleted T cells, or PBMCs.

As processed by the authors: Reference gene primer amplification gave nucleated cell count estimates. Sequenced by immunoSEQ multiplex PCR; TCRdb stores in-frame clones only, minus some. V, J and clone size are those of that table, while D and trimming were read from the DNA. Among under 300,000 clones listed, roughly three quarters were seen once. The V and J ends lost 0 bases and 6 bases respectively, with 9 bases between them. Germline loops: CDR1 SGDLS, CDR2 YYNGEE. This CDR3 has 14 amino acids. The V gene is TRBV9, the J gene TRBJ2-2, with D perhaps TRBD1 (5 bases). Sequencing was performed on peripheral blood. The TCR comes from a woman aged 40 to 49 with active or convalescent COVID-19. DNA for the CDR3: TGTGCCAGCAGCGTAGGGACAATCCCCGGGGAGCTGTTTTTT. Amino acids: CASSVGTIPGELFF.